The 10 T cell receptor beta chains below all came from one sample that was sequenced in a study of T cells in Graves' hyperthyroidism and ophthalmopathy (dated by TCRdb to the late 2010s). Preparation of the library involved multiplex PCR. The listed sequencing device is Illumina HiSeq 2000. The TCR beta CDR3 regions were amplified from the RNA transcripts. For the first round of RT-PCR on the TCR CDR3, the HTBI primer set was used together with the Qiagen OneStep RT-PCR kit. TCRdb ran its own pipeline on the public reads, namely fastp trimming at Q25 and MiXCR clone calling, and kept in-frame beta chains. For every CDR3 protein sequence, its rows merge into one entry that carries the most common genes and DNA. The sample table records around 350,000 distinct CDR3 sequences; roughly 14% of these occur just once. The top ten clones comprise about 27% of the sample. Sequenced material: blood. The receptors originated from a woman aged 18-29 years with Graves' hyperthyroidism that later progressed to Graves' ophthalmopathy.

This clonotype came up a few times. This may stem from a read error, because a much larger clone lies one nucleotide away. The rearrangement uses TRBV2 and TRBJ1-2; D not resolved. The CDR3 runs to 13 residues. The germline V gene encodes CDR1 SNHLY and CDR2 FYNNEI. The ends were cut back, 2 bases at V and 4 bases at J, with 8 bases in the middle. In nucleotides, the CDR3 is TGTGCCAGCAGTGAAACGGCAACCTATGGCTACACCTTC. It yields the protein CASSETATYGYTF.

V and J are TRBV6-1 and TRBJ1-2, with 7 bases identical to TRBD1. V dropped 6 bases and J dropped 2; count of bases not matched to a gene: 3. The germline CDR1 and CDR2 sequences are MNHNS and SASEGT. The CDR3 loop spans 13 amino acids. The CDR3 is CASRQGQNYGYTF. In DNA form, the CDR3 reads TGTGCCAGCAGACAGGGACAGAACTATGGCTACACCTTC.

This clonotype was seen many times. The V and J genes are TRBV28 and TRBJ2-1, with D unclear. The length of the CDR3 is 15 residues. V gave up 0 bases and J gave up 1 base, with 7 bases separating them. Germline V gene data show CDR1 as MDHEN and CDR2 as SYDVKM. CDR3 protein: CASSLWHYSYNEQFF. The CDR3 DNA is TGTGCCAGCAGTTTATGGCACTATTCCTACAATGAGCAGTTCTTC.

The rearrangement joins TRBV28 to TRBJ1-2; 11 bases are a match to TRBD1. J lost 1 base, V lost 7 bases, and 8 bases had no gene match. There are 16 residues in the CDR3. The V gene's germline CDR1 is MDHEN and CDR2 SYDVKM. The CDR3 is CASIGQGAQGNYGYTF. In DNA form, the CDR3 reads TGTGCCAGCATTGGACAGGGGGCGCAGGGTAACTATGGCTACACCTTC.

In its sample, this clonotype was seen many times. The CDR3 region is CSAGLAEYNEQFF. CDR3 sequence (DNA): TGCAGCGCCGGACTAGCGGAGTACAATGAGCAGTTCTTC. The J gene is TRBJ2-1, the V gene TRBV29-1; 10 nucleotides align to TRBD2. CDR1 is SQVTM and CDR2 is ANQGSEA in the germline V gene. This CDR3 comprises 13 residues. V dropped 7 bases and J dropped 4; count of bases not matched to a gene: 4.

This chain connects TRBV6-5 to TRBJ2-7, with 7 bases aligning to TRBD1. The CDR3 length is 15 residues. J was trimmed by 6 bases and V by 2 bases; bases with no gene match: 10. CDR1 and CDR2 (germline): MNHEY, SVGAGI. The CDR3: CASSYERQGTSEQYF. DNA for the CDR3: TGTGCCAGCAGTTACGAGAGACAGGGCACCTCCGAGCAGTACTTC.

This clonotype was counted many times. This rearrangement joins TRBV28 to TRBJ2-3, with a tentative D call TRBD1 (5 bases). Germline lookup yields CDR1 MDHEN and CDR2 SYDVKM. The CDR3 is 12 amino acids. The ends were cut back, 0 bases at V and 11 bases at J, with 9 bases in the middle. CDR3 sequence: CASSLWDTGQYF. The CDR3 nucleotides are TGTGCCAGCAGTTTATGGGACACCGGGCAGTATTTT.

This rearrangement joins TRBV10-3 to TRBJ2-5, with 15 bases that match TRBD2. Germline values: CDR1 ENHRY, CDR2 SYGVKD. This CDR3 is built from 18 residues. V gave up 6 bases and J gave up 4 bases; unmatched junction bases: 12. CDR3 DNA: TGTGCCATCAGCCCCTCCCTGGGACTAGCGGGAGGAGTAGAGACCCAGTACTTC. It translates to CAISPSLGLAGGVETQYF.

This clonotype was counted at least ten times. The chain carries TRBV6-1 and TRBJ1-4; tentative D call: TRBD1 (6 bases). The germline V gene encodes CDR1 MNHNS and CDR2 SASEGT. The CDR3 runs to 14 residues. V lost 4 bases and J lost 8, with 14 bases in between. CDR3 sequence: CASSVQGGKEKLFF. The CDR3 DNA sequence: TGTGCCAGCAGTGTACAGGGTGGTAAAGAAAAACTGTTTTTT.

The chain employs TRBV19 and TRBJ1-5; D is perhaps TRBD1 (6 bases). The CDR3 loop spans 13 amino acids. CDR1 LNHDA and CDR2 SQIVND come from the germline V gene (reference sequence). Trimming left V 7 bases short and J 4 bases short, with 11 bases between. This CDR3 is CASTLDRNQPQHF. DNA for the CDR3: TGTGCCAGTACCCTCGACAGGAATCAGCCCCAGCATTTT.